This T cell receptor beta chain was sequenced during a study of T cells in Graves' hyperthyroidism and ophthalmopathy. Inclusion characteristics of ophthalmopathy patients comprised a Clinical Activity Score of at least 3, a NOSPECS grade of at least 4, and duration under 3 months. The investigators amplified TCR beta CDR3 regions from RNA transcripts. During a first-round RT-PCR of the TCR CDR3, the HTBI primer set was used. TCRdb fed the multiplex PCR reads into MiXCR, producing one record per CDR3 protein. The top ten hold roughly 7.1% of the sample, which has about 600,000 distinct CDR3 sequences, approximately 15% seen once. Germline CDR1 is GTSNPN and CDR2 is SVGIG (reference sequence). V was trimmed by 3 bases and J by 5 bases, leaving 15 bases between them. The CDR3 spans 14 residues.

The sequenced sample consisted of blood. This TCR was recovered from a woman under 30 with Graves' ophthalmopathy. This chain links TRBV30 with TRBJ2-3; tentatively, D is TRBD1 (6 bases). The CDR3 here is CAWRGAIWGDTQYF. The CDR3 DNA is TGTGCCTGGAGGGGGGCCATTTGGGGAGATACGCAGTATTTT.